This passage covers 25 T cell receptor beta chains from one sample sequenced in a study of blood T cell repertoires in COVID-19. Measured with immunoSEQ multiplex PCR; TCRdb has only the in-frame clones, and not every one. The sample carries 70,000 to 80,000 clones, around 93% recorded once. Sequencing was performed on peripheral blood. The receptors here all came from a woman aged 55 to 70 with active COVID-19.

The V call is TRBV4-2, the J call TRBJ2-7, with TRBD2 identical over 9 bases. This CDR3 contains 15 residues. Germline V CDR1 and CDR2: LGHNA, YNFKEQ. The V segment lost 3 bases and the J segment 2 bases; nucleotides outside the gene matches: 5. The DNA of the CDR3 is TGTGCCAGCAGCCAGGGGAGCGGGGGGACCTACGAGCAGTACTTC. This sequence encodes CASSQGSGGTYEQYF.

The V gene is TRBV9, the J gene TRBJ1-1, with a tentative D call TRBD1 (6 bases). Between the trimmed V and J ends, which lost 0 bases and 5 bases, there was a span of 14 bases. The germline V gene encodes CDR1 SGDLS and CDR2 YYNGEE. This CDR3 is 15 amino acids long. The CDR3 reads CASSVEAGAETEAFF. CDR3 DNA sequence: TGTGCCAGCAGCGTAGAGGCAGGGGCGGAAACTGAAGCTTTCTTT.

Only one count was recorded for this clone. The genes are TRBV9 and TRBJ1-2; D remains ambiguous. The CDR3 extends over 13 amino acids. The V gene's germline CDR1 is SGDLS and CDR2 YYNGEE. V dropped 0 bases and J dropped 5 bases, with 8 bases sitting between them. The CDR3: CASSVATQYGYTF. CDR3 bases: TGTGCCAGCAGCGTAGCTACACAGTATGGCTACACCTTC.

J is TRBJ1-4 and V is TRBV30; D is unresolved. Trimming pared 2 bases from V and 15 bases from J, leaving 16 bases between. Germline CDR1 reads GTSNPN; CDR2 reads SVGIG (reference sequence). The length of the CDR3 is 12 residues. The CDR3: CAWSNEAGYMFF. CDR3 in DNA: TGTGCCTGGAGTAATGAGGCCGGTTATATGTTTTTT.

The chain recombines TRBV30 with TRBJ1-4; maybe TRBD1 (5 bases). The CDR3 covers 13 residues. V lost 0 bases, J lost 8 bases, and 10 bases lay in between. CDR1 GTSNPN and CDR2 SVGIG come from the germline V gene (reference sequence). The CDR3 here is CAWSVLEGEKLFF. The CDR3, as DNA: TGTGCCTGGAGTGTCTTGGAGGGGGAAAAACTGTTTTTT.

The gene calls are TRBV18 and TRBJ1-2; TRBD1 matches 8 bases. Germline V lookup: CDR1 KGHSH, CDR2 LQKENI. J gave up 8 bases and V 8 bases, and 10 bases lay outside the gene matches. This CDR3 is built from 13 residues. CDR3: CASAPGQAEGYTF. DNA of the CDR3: TGTGCCAGCGCCCCGGGACAGGCGGAAGGCTACACCTTC. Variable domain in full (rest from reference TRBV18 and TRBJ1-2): NAGVMQNPRHLVRRRGQEARLRCSPMKGHSHVYWYRQLPEEGLKFMVYLQKENIIDESGMPKERFSAEFPKEGPSILRIQQVVRGDSAAYFCASAPGQAEGYTFGSGTRLTVV.

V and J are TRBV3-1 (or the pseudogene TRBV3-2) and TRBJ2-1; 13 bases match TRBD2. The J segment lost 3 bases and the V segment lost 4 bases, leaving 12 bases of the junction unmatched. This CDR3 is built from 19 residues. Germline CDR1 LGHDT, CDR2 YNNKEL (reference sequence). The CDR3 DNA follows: TGTGCCAGCAGCCCCATCACCGGCACTAGCGGGAGGGTCTACAATGAGCAGTTCTTC. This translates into CASSPITGTSGRVYNEQFF.

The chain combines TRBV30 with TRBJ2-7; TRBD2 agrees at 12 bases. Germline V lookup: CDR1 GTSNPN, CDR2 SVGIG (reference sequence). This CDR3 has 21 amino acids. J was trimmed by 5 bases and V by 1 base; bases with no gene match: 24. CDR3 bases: TGTGCCTGGAGTGGGCTAGCGGGAGGGCCCGCAGCCATCAGAGGGTTGGACGAGCAGTACTTC. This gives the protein CAWSGLAGGPAAIRGLDEQYF. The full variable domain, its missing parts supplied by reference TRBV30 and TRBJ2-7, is SQTIHQWPATLVQPVGSPLSLECTVEGTSNPNLYWYRQAAGRGLQLLFYSVGIGQISSEVPQNLSASRPQDRQFILSSKKLLLSDSGFYLCAWSGLAGGPAAIRGLDEQYFGPGTRLTVT.

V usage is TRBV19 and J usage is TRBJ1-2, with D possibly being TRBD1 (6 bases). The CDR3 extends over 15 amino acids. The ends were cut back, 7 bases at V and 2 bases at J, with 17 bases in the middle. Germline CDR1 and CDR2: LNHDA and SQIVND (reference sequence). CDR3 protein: CASKGTPDENYGYTF. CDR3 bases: TGTGCCAGTAAGGGGACACCGGACGAGAACTATGGCTACACCTTC.

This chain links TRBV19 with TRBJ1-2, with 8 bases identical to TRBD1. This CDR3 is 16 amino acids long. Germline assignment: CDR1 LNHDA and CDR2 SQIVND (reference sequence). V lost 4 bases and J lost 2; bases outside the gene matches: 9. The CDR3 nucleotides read TGTGCCAGTAGTAAACCAATGGCAGGGGGCAACTATGGCTACACCTTC. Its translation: CASSKPMAGGNYGYTF. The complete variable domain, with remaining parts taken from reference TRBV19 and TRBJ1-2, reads DGGITQSPKYLFRKEGQNVTLSCEQNLNHDAMYWYRQDPGQGLRLIYYSQIVNDFQKGDIAEGYSVSREKKESFPLTVTSAQKNPTAFYLCASSKPMAGGNYGYTFGSGTRLTVV.

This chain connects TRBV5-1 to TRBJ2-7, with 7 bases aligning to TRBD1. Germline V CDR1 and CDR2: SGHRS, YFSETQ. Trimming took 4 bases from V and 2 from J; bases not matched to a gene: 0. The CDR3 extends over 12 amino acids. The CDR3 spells CASSGTAYEQYF. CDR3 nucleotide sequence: TGCGCCAGCAGCGGGACAGCCTACGAGCAGTACTTC.

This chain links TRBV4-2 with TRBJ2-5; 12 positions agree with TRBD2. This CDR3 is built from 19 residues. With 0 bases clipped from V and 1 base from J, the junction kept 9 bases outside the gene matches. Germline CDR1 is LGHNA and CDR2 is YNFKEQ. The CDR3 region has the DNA TGTGCCAGCAGCCAAGAGTCGTCTAGCGGGAGGGCAATCCAAGAGACCCAGTACTTC. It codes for CASSQESSSGRAIQETQYF.

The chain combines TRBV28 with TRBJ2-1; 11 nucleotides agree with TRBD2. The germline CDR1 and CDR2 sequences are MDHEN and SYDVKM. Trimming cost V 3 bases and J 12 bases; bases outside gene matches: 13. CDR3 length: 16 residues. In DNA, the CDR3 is TGTGCCAGCAGTTTTATAACTAGCGGGGGCCACACAGGGCAGTTCTTC. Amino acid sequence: CASSFITSGGHTGQFF.

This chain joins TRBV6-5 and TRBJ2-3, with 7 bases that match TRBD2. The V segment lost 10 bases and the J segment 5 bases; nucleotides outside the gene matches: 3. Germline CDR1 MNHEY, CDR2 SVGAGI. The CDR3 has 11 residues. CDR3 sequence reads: CATTGGDTQYF. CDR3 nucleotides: TGTGCCACTACGGGGGGAGATACGCAGTATTTT.

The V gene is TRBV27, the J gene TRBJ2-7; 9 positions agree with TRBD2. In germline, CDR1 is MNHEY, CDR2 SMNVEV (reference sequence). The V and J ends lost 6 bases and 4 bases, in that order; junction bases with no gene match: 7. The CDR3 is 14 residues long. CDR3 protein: CASRVAGVPYEQYF. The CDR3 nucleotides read TGTGCCAGCAGGGTAGCGGGAGTCCCTTACGAGCAGTACTTC.

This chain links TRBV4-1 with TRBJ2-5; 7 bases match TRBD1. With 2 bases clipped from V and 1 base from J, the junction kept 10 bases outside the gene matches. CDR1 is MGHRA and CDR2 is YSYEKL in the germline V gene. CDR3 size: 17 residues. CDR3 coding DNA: TGCGCCAGCAGCCAAACGTTGGCAGGGGGTATCCAAGAGACCCAGTACTTC. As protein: CASSQTLAGGIQETQYF.

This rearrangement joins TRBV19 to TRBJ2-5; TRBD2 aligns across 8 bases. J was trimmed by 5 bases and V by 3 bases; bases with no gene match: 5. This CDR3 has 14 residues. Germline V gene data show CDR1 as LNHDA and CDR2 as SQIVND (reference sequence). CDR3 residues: CASSIRGGGETQYF. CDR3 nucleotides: TGTGCCAGTAGTATCCGGGGGGGCGGCGAGACCCAGTACTTC.

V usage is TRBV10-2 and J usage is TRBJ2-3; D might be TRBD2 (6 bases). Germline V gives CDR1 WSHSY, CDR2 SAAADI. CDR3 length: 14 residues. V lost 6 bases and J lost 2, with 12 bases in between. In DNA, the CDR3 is TGCGCCAGCAGGGGGGACTCCTCCACAGATACGCAGTATTTT. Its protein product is CASRGDSSTDTQYF.

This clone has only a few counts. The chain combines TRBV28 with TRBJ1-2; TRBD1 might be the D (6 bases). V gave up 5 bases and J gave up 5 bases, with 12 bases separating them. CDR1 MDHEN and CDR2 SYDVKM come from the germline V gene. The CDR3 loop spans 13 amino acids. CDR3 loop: CASSPPGEYGYTF. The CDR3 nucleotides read TGTGCCAGCAGTCCACCAGGGGAATATGGCTACACCTTC.

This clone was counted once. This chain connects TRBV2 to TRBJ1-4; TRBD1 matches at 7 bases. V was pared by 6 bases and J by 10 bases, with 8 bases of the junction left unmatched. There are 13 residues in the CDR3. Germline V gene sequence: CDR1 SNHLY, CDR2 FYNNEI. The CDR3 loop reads CASRGWGQRKLFF. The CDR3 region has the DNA TGTGCCAGCAGGGGCTGGGGACAGAGAAAACTGTTTTTT.

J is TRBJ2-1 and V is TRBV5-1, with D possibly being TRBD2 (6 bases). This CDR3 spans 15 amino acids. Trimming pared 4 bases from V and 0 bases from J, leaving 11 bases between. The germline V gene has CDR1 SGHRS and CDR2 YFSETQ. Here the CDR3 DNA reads TGCGCCAGCAGCCCCGGGACTCGCTCCTACAATGAGCAGTTCTTC. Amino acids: CASSPGTRSYNEQFF.

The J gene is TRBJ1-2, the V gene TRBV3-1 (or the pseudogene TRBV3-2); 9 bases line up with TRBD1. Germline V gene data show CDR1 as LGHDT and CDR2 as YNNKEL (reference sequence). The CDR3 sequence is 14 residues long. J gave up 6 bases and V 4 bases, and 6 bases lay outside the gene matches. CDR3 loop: CASSRGTGHDGYTF. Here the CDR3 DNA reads TGTGCCAGCAGCCGAGGGACAGGGCATGATGGCTACACCTTC.

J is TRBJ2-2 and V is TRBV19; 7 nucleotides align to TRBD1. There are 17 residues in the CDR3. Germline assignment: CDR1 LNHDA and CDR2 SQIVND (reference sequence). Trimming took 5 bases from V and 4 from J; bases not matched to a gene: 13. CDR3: CASSGTDRLRATGELFF. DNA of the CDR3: TGTGCCAGTAGTGGGACAGATAGGCTGAGGGCCACCGGGGAGCTGTTTTTT.

CDR3 sequence reads: CASSLSMGEDTGELFF. CDR3 bases: TGTGCCAGCAGCTTAAGTATGGGTGAGGACACCGGGGAGCTGTTTTTT. The chain combines TRBV11-2 with TRBJ2-2, with unresolved D. The CDR3 runs to 16 residues. Looked up from germline, CDR1 is SGHAT and CDR2 is FQNNGV. Trimming stripped 2 bases from V and 3 bases from J, with 13 bases between.

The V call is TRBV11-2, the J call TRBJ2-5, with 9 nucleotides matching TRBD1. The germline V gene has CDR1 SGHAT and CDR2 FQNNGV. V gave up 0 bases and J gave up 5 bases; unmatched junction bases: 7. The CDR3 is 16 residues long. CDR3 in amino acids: CASSLDTGGISETQYF. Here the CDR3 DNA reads TGTGCCAGCAGCTTAGATACAGGGGGCATTAGTGAGACCCAGTACTTC.